A selection of T cell receptor beta chains follows, all from one sample in a study of shared clonotypes between healthy human individuals. Produced via immunoSEQ multiplex PCR; TCRdb's table is partial and in-frame only. Here the sample spans about 300,000 clones, approximately 79% being singletons. Sequencing was carried out using memory CD4+ T cells sorted from blood. Receptor source: a man under 40 in good health. CDR3s include the opening cysteine and the closing phenylalanine or tryptophan. A D gene is named only where the DNA matches it firmly. Expanded clones are given a class, and other clones once, few, many or no size at all.

J,length,size,D,V,DNA,CDR3
TRBJ2-1,15,-,TRBD2,TRBV7-2,TGTGCCAGCAGCTTAGGTCTAGCGGGAAACAATGAGCAGTTCTTC,CASSLGLAGNNEQFF
TRBJ2-7,14,-,TRBD2,TRBV10-3,TGTGCCATCAGCTCTAGCGGGAGCTCCTACGAGCAGTACTTC,CAISSSGSSYEQYF
TRBJ2-6,15,-,-,TRBV5-1,TGCGCCAGCAGCAGCGAGGACTCTGGGGCCAACGTCCTGACTTTC,CASSSEDSGANVLTF
TRBJ2-7,19,-,TRBD2,TRBV7-2,TGTGCCAGCACAGCGACGGGGGGGACCGTCCCCCTTGGGGCCTACGAGCAGTACTTC,CASTATGGTVPLGAYEQYF
TRBJ1-5,14,-,-,TRBV10-2,TGCGCCAGCAGGGCAGGGGTTGGCAATCAGCCCCAGCATTTT,CASRAGVGNQPQHF
TRBJ1-5,15,-,TRBD1,TRBV30,TGTGCCTGGAGTGGGGGACAGGGGCGGAATCAGCCCCAGCATTTT,CAWSGGQGRNQPQHF
TRBJ2-7,12,-,-,TRBV5-1,TGCGCCAGCAGCCCGGACCTGTACGAGCAGTACTTC,CASSPDLYEQYF
TRBJ2-7,14,-,TRBD1,TRBV19,TGTGCCAGTAGTACAGGGGGCGTCTTATCCGAGCAGTACTTC,CASSTGGVLSEQYF
TRBJ1-3,15,-,-,TRBV14,TGTGCCAGCAGCCAAGCGAGGGGGTTTGGAAACACCATATATTTT,CASSQARGFGNTIYF
TRBJ2-7,11,once,TRBD1,TRBV20-1,TGCAGTGCTAGAGACCGGGACAGGGAGAACTTC,CSARDRDRENF
TRBJ2-3,13,-,-,TRBV7-2,TGTGCCAGCAGCTTATTAGAATTAGCGGAAAGAGTTTTT,CASSLLELAERVF
TRBJ1-2,12,few,-,TRBV19,TGTGCCAGCGCCTTGAACCACTATGGCTACACCTTC,CASALNHYGYTF
TRBJ2-5,14,-,-,TRBV9,TGTGCCAGCAGCGTAGACGGTTTGAGCGAGACCCAGTACTTC,CASSVDGLSETQYF
TRBJ2-1,12,-,-,TRBV18,TGTGCCAGCTCACCACTAAGGGAAGAGCAGTTCTTC,CASSPLREEQFF
TRBJ2-5,16,-,TRBD2,TRBV7-6,TGTGCCAGCAGCGTTAATAGCGGGAGGATGAAAGAGACCCAGTACTTC,CASSVNSGRMKETQYF
TRBJ2-4,14,-,-,TRBV4-2,TGTGCCAGCAGCCTTTCGGAGAGGACAAACATTCAGTACTTC,CASSLSERTNIQYF
TRBJ2-3,20,-,TRBD2,TRBV7-6,TGTGCCAGCAGCTCCCTCGGCGGGGGACCGGAGGAACTCAGCACAGATACGCAGTATTTT,CASSSLGGGPEELSTDTQYF
TRBJ2-3,15,few,-,TRBV11-2,TGTGCCAGCAGCTTATCAACAGGGTTCACAGATACGCAGTATTTT,CASSLSTGFTDTQYF
TRBJ2-5,14,-,-,TRBV11-3,TGTGCCAGCAGCTCCCCCCGCCGAAGAAAGGCCCAGTACTTC,CASSSPRRRKAQYF
TRBJ1-1,12,-,-,TRBV19,TGTGCCAGTAGTAACTCGAACACTGAAGCTTTCTTT,CASSNSNTEAFF
TRBJ2-5,13,few,-,TRBV7-3,TGTGCCAGCAGCTTAAGGGAAGGAGAGACCCAGTACTTC,CASSLREGETQYF
TRBJ2-1,13,-,-,TRBV12-5,TGTGCTAGTGGTTTGGATGCCGACCGGAAGCAGTTCTTC,CASGLDADRKQFF
TRBJ1-1,13,-,-,TRBV5-6,TGTGCCAGCAGCTGGACTCAAGCAGGAGAAGCTTTCTTT,CASSWTQAGEAFF
TRBJ1-2,12,-,-,TRBV11-3,TGTGCCAGCAGCCGCATGGGCGTGGAATACACCTTC,CASSRMGVEYTF
TRBJ2-3,16,-,-,TRBV19,TGTGCCAGTAGTATAGCGCCTAGCACGGGCACAGATACGCAGTATTTT,CASSIAPSTGTDTQYF
TRBJ2-1,15,-,TRBD2,TRBV15,TGTGCCACCAGCGCTAGCGGGACGGGAAACAATGAGCAGTTCTTC,CATSASGTGNNEQFF
TRBJ2-1,16,-,-,TRBV7-2,TGTGCCAGCAGCTTAAACCAGGTCCTCCATACGAATGAGCAGTTCTTC,CASSLNQVLHTNEQFF
TRBJ2-7,15,-,-,TRBV28,TGTGCCAGCACTAGGGGGGGTGCCATCAACGACGAGCAGTACTTC,CASTRGGAINDEQYF
TRBJ1-1,16,-,-,TRBV18,TGTGCCAGCTCACCGTTGGGTAATAATATGAACACTGAAGCTTTCTTT,CASSPLGNNMNTEAFF
TRBJ2-2,17,-,-,TRBV4-2,TGTGCCAGCAGCCTCAGAAAGGGAGCGAGTGGGACCGGGGAGCTGTTTTTT,CASSLRKGASGTGELFF
TRBJ2-5,15,-,-,TRBV6-5,TGTGCCAGCAGTTCCAGTTTAAGGAGAGGGGAGACCCAGTACTTC,CASSSSLRRGETQYF
TRBJ1-3,16,-,-,TRBV9,TGTGCCAGCAGCGTAAAGGGGGGAGACCCAGGAAACACCATATATTTT,CASSVKGGDPGNTIYF
TRBJ1-3,13,few,-,TRBV6-5,TGTGCCAGCAGTTCTGGGGCTGGAAACACCATATATTTT,CASSSGAGNTIYF
TRBJ2-2,13,-,TRBD1,TRBV2,TGTGCCAGCGGACAGGGGACGACCGGGGAGCTGTTTTTT,CASGQGTTGELFF
TRBJ2-7,18,-,-,TRBV23-1,TGCGCCAGCAGTCCGTACACACCCCCGCCAGACTACTCCTACGAGCAGTACTTC,CASSPYTPPPDYSYEQYF
TRBJ1-2,15,-,TRBD1,TRBV4-3,TGCGCCAGCAGCCAAGTACAGGGGGGGTACTATGGCTACACCTTC,CASSQVQGGYYGYTF
TRBJ1-4,14,-,-,TRBV18,TGTGCCAGCTCCCGGCCCGAAAGAGGGGAAAAACTGTTTTTT,CASSRPERGEKLFF
TRBJ2-7,12,-,-,TRBV12-2,TGTGCACGGGACAGGGTATTCTACGAGCAGTACTTC,CARDRVFYEQYF
TRBJ2-7,12,-,-,TRBV28,TGTGCCAGCAGCGGACCGCCGGGGGAGCAGTACTTC,CASSGPPGEQYF
TRBJ2-3,14,-,-,TRBV11-2,TGTGCCAGCAGCTTAGATGGGGGAGTTGATACGCAGTATTTT,CASSLDGGVDTQYF
TRBJ2-3,11,-,-,TRBV6-1,TGTGCCAGCAGTGTAGTAGATACGCAGTATTTT,CASSVVDTQYF
TRBJ2-1,15,-,-,TRBV7-3,TGTGCCAGCAGCTTAGGGTCCGCCTTTTCAACCCTGCAGTTCTTC,CASSLGSAFSTLQFF
TRBJ1-2,15,-,-,TRBV15,TGTGCCACCAGCAGAGAAGTTCCCCCCAACTATGGCTACACCTTC,CATSREVPPNYGYTF
TRBJ1-5,15,-,-,TRBV6-5,TGTGCCAGCAATGCGGGAGGGATTCTCGATCAGCCCCAGCATTTT,CASNAGGILDQPQHF
TRBJ1-3,16,-,-,TRBV18,TGTGCCAGCTCACCCAGTTCGCGACGCGCTGGAAACACCATATATTTT,CASSPSSRRAGNTIYF
TRBJ2-7,13,-,-,TRBV2,TGTGCCAGCAGTGAAAGGGGGTCCTACGAGCAGTACTTC,CASSERGSYEQYF
TRBJ2-5,14,few,-,TRBV5-1,TGCGCCAGCAGCCCCGGGGGCCGGGGAGAGACCCAGTACTTC,CASSPGGRGETQYF
TRBJ2-3,15,-,-,TRBV6-5,TGTGCCAGCAGTTATTTTGGGGGATACACAGATACGCAGTATTTT,CASSYFGGYTDTQYF
TRBJ2-1,15,few,-,TRBV27,TGTGCCAGCAGTGGGACCCTCGCCTTTGCGGTCGAGCAGTTCTTC,CASSGTLAFAVEQFF
TRBJ2-5,14,-,-,TRBV7-9,TGTGCCAGCAGCCCCAGAGCAGGCCAAGAGACCCAGTACTTC,CASSPRAGQETQYF
TRBJ2-5,11,-,-,TRBV2,TGTGCCACACAGTACCAAGAGACCCAGTACTTC,CATQYQETQYF
TRBJ2-7,17,few,TRBD1,TRBV27,TGTGCCAGCAGTTCCCGGACAGGTTGGGCTGCTCCTTACGAGCAGTACTTC,CASSSRTGWAAPYEQYF
TRBJ2-3,21,-,TRBD2,TRBV5-1,TGCGCCAGCAGCTGGTCCCCGGGACAGGGAACACTAGCGGGGGTCACAGATACGCAGTATTTT,CASSWSPGQGTLAGVTDTQYF